The 21 T cell receptor beta chains listed next were all sequenced from one sample in a study of post-analysis software for immune sequencing data (dated by TCRdb to the mid-2010s). Overall study results and their limits: Patients showed significantly higher frequencies than controls for several TRBV segments, among them TRBV5-6, TRBV5-1 and TRBV20-1.

No antigens are known for them. The protocol used for the library was PCR. Sequencing used an Illumina HiSeq 2500. Unique molecular identifiers were incorporated into TCR beta cDNA libraries to reduce PCR and sequencing biases. TCRdb's own reprocessing of the public reads used fastp at Q25 and MiXCR and kept productive beta chains. Here each entry gathers all rows of one CDR3 protein and keeps the most common genes and DNA. Recorded for this sample are around 200,000 distinct CDR3 sequences; 29% of them occurred a single time. Nearly 3.5% of the sample is in the top ten clones. Input material: blood. The source of these receptors is a girl aged 2-17 years with multiple sclerosis.

This clonotype was observed at least ten times. V and J are TRBV4-1 and TRBJ1-1; D gene uncertain. Trimming stripped 4 bases from V and 4 bases from J, with 10 bases between. This CDR3 region has 13 residues. Germline CDR1 reads MGHRA; CDR2 reads YSYEKL. The CDR3 DNA reads TGCGCCAGCAGCCTAACATTCGGCACTGAAGCTTTCTTT. Translating it yields CASSLTFGTEAFF.

V and J are TRBV4-1 and TRBJ1-4; the match to TRBD1 covers 7 bases. Germline CDR1 and CDR2: MGHRA and YSYEKL. V lost 4 bases to trimming and J lost 6 bases; unmatched junction nucleotides: 5. This CDR3 contains 14 residues. Here the CDR3 reads CASSPRGPDEKLFF. The CDR3 region has the DNA TGCGCCAGCAGCCCAAGGGGGCCGGATGAAAAACTGTTTTTT.

V gene TRBV5-5 combines with J gene TRBJ1-1; 7 positions match TRBD1. Germline trimming cut 7 bases from V and 0 bases from J; bases unmatched to any gene: 12. This CDR3 comprises 16 residues. The germline gives CDR1 SGHKS, CDR2 YYEKEE (reference sequence). The DNA of the CDR3 is TGTGCCAGCCACCGGGTCAGGGGGTGGGTGAACACTGAAGCTTTCTTT. Protein: CASHRVRGWVNTEAFF.

This clonotype was seen once. A much larger clone differs by one base, so this may be a read error. The genes are TRBV6-5 and TRBJ1-1; maybe TRBD1 (5 bases). Germline-derived CDR1 and CDR2 are MNHEY and SVGAGI. CDR3 length: 14 amino acids. The DNA of the CDR3 is TGTGCCAGCTGCTCCAGGGCGGTGGGCACTGGAGCTTTCTTT. It encodes CASCSRAVGTGAFF.

As for this clonotype: A read error may account for a junction end that differs from germline. The rearrangement joins TRBV20-1 to TRBJ2-1, with D perhaps assigned TRBD1 or TRBD2 (5 bases each). Germline CDR1 DFQATT, CDR2 SNEGSKA (reference sequence). CDR3 length: 16 residues. CDR3 DNA: TGCAGTGCTAGACAGGAGCAGGGACGCTCCTACAATGAGCCGTTCTTC. It codes for CSARQEQGRSYNEPFF.

This clonotype was counted only a few times. This chain uses TRBV20-1 with TRBJ1-1; 7 nucleotides line up with TRBD1. The germline V gene encodes CDR1 DFQATT and CDR2 SNEGSKA (reference sequence). The trim removed 6 bases at V and 0 bases at J, leaving 7 bases unmatched. The CDR3 extends over 14 amino acids. In nucleotides, the CDR3 is TGCAGTGCGGGAAGGGACAGCCTGAACACTGAAGCTTTCTTT. It encodes CSAGRDSLNTEAFF.

On this clonotype itself: One junction end disagrees with the germline gene, perhaps due to a read error. The chain carries TRBV25-1 and TRBJ1-1, with 9 bases lining up with TRBD1. The V gene's germline CDR1 is MGHDK and CDR2 SYGVNS. The CDR3 covers 13 residues. CDR3 loop: CTSRGTGPTEAFF. CDR3 in DNA: TGTACCAGCAGGGGGACAGGGCCCACTGAAGCTTTCTTT.

This clonotype was recorded at least ten times. The chain recombines TRBV14 with TRBJ2-7, with 7 bases lining up with TRBD1. J was trimmed by 1 base and V by 5 bases; bases with no gene match: 2. The germline V gene encodes CDR1 SGHDN and CDR2 FVKESK. This CDR3 region has 13 residues. The CDR3 is CASSRGLSYEQYF. The DNA for the CDR3 is TGTGCCAGCAGCAGGGGGCTGTCCTACGAGCAGTACTTC.

This clonotype was detected once. The chain links TRBV2 to TRBJ2-7; 9 bases agree with TRBD2. CDR3 length equals 15 residues. V shed 2 bases and J 10 bases; nucleotides not matched to a gene: 12. Germline loops: CDR1 SNHLY, CDR2 FYNNEI. The CDR3 bases are TGTGCCAGCAGTGAAAGGCGGGGGGGCCGTGAGGCCCAGTACTTC. This gives the protein CASSERRGGREAQYF.

The count of this clonotype is one. The chain employs TRBV6-1 and TRBJ1-1, with a weak D call TRBD1 (5 bases). Germline CDR1 is MNHNS and CDR2 is SASEGT. V dropped 7 bases and J dropped 9 bases, with 12 bases sitting between them. This CDR3 is 11 amino acids long. The chain's CDR3 is CASKWDAKAFF. For the CDR3, the DNA is TGTGCCAGCAAGTGGGACGCCAAAGCTTTCTTT.

The table lists this clonotype with many counts. The rearrangement uses TRBV21-1 and TRBJ2-3. TRBV21-1 is a documented pseudogene. The CDR3 is made up of 10 amino acids. For the CDR3, the DNA is TGTGCCCGCTCAGCAGATACGCAGTATTTT. It is translated as CARSADTQYF.

The rearrangement uses TRBV11-2 and TRBJ2-5, with TRBD1 matching 7 bases. This CDR3 spans 14 amino acids. J was trimmed by 7 bases and V by 5 bases; bases with no gene match: 10. The germline CDR1 and CDR2 sequences are SGHAT and FQNNGV. CDR3 loop: CASSTSQGRGTQYF. The CDR3 DNA sequence: TGTGCCAGCAGCACCTCACAGGGGCGTGGGACCCAGTACTTC.

This clonotype has at least ten counts. The CDR3 region has the DNA TGCGCCAGCAGCTTAATCCTAGCTGGAGAGACCCAGTACTTC. This gives the protein CASSLILAGETQYF. The J gene is TRBJ2-5, the V gene TRBV5-1; tentatively, D is TRBD2 (5 bases). Germline CDR1 is SGHRS and CDR2 is YFSETQ. With 2 bases removed from V and 4 bases from J, the gap between germline ends came to 12 bases. The CDR3 runs to 14 residues.

In the case of this clonotype: A read error may explain this, as a much larger clone is one base away. V usage is TRBV7-8 and J usage is TRBJ2-1, with 7 bases identical to TRBD1. The germline V gene encodes CDR1 SGHVS and CDR2 FQNEAQ. CDR3 length: 14 residues. CDR3 region: CTGARGSSYNEQFF. The CDR3 DNA is TGTACAGGGGCCAGGGGTTCCTCCTACAATGAGCAGTTCTTC. The full variable domain, its missing parts supplied by reference TRBV7-8 and TRBJ2-1, is GAGVSQSPRYKVAKRGQDVALRCDPISGHVSLFWYQQALGQGPEFLTYFQNEAQLDKSGLPSDRFFAERPEGSVSTLKIQRTQQEDSAVYLCTGARGSSYNEQFFGPGTRLTVL.

This clonotype was seen at least ten times. The CDR3 bases are TGTGCCAGCAGCTTACGGGACCCCTACGAGCAGTACTTC. Translation gives CASSLRDPYEQYF. The chain carries TRBV11-1 and TRBJ2-7, with D perhaps given as TRBD1 or TRBD2 (5 bases each). This CDR3 is built from 13 residues. Trimming pared 2 bases from V and 2 bases from J, leaving 7 bases between. Germline loops: CDR1 SGHAT, CDR2 FQDESV (reference sequence).

In this sample, this clonotype turned up once. A read error is possible here, since a much larger clone lies one base away. The chain links TRBV28 to TRBJ2-1, with TRBD2 identical over 7 bases. Looked up from germline, CDR1 is MDHEN and CDR2 is SYDVKM. Trimming at V came to 6 bases and at J to 5 bases, leaving 10 bases not matched to a gene. The CDR3 consists of 15 residues. The CDR3: CASRVRAGTHNEQFF. The CDR3 DNA is TGTGCCAGCAGAGTACGAGCGGGAACCCACAATGAGCAGTTCTTC.

Worth noting for this clonotype: This may arise from a read error, as a much more abundant clone is one base away. The CDR3 DNA follows: TGTGCCTCCCAGGAACCTTCCTACGAGCAGTACTTC. Translation: CASQEPSYEQYF. The rearrangement joins TRBV2 to TRBJ2-7, with no clear D. This CDR3 is 12 amino acids long. Germline lookup yields CDR1 SNHLY and CDR2 FYNNEI. The ends were cut back, 11 bases at V and 1 base at J, with 12 bases in the middle. The full variable domain, in which reference TRBV2 and TRBJ2-7 provide the parts outside the CDR3, is EPEVTQTPSHQVTQMGQEVILRCVPISNHLYFYWYRQILGQKVEFLVSFYNNEISEKSEIFDDQFSVERPDGSNFTLKIRSTKLEDSAMYFCASQEPSYEQYFGPGTRLTVT.

Turning to this clonotype: Since a much larger clone is just one base distant, this may be a read error. The chain uses TRBV28 and TRBJ2-1; TRBD2 might be the D (6 bases). The closer fit of TRBJ2-7 to the DNA end suggests the J call may be wrong. Germline V lookup: CDR1 MDHEN, CDR2 SYDVKM. The CDR3 is made up of 14 amino acids. The CDR3 DNA reads TGTGCCAGCAGTTACCCGACGGACTACAATGAGCAGTACTTC. Encoded protein: CASSYPTDYNEQYF.

This clonotype was seen repeatedly, ten times or more. The V and J genes are TRBV3-1 and TRBJ2-1, with 9 bases matching TRBD2. The CDR3 runs to 16 residues. The V gene end was trimmed by 0 bases and the J gene end by 10 bases; junction bases not matched to a gene: 10. Germline assignment: CDR1 LGHDT and CDR2 YNNKEL (reference sequence). CDR3 bases: TGTGCCAGCAGCCAAGATCTTGCGGGAGGGCTTCGCGAGCAGTTCTTC. It specifies CASSQDLAGGLREQFF.

The chain carries TRBV4-2 and TRBJ1-1; D not resolved. The CDR3 consists of 14 residues. The V end was cut by 2 bases, the J end by 1 base, with 8 bases between. The V gene's germline CDR1 is LGHNA and CDR2 YNFKEQ. The chain's CDR3 is CASSQKTQNTEAFF. In nucleotides, the CDR3 is TGTGCCAGCAGCCAAAAGACACAGAACACTGAAGCTTTCTTT.

The CDR3 DNA reads as TGTGCCAGCAGTGACGGACTTAGCTCCTATAATTCACCCCTCCACTTT. Its translation: CASSDGLSSYNSPLHF. This rearrangement joins TRBV25-1 to TRBJ1-6; D is ambiguous. The germline V and J ends were trimmed by 3 bases and 0 bases, with 9 bases remaining between them. Germline V CDR1 and CDR2: MGHDK, SYGVNS. The CDR3 runs to 16 residues.